Listed below are T cell receptor beta chains from one sample, sequenced in a study of T-cell memory formation after mild COVID-19. TCRdb re-called the 5' RACE reads with MiXCR, one entry per CDR3 protein. This table holds about 470,000 distinct CDR3 sequences, around 27% found once. Sequencing was carried out using PBMCs or a T cell subset sorted from them (not recorded which). The receptors here all came from an adult woman who had mild COVID-19 (a few samples of this study predate the infection). Cell type and time point are not known. Each CDR3 is given without its conserved first and last residue.

V	J	CDR3
TRBV5-5	TRBJ2-7	ASSSHSSGVDEQY
TRBV3-1	TRBJ1-5	ASSAQYNQPQH
TRBV5-1	TRBJ2-5	ASSFEVGYQETQY
TRBV4-2	TRBJ2-5	ASSRGGAAETQY
TRBV5-1	TRBJ2-7	ASSSASGSYEQY
TRBV6-2/TRBV6-3	TRBJ2-7	ASTTSYEQY
TRBV2	TRBJ2-3	ASSEGEIYRGTTRVDTQY
TRBV5-1	TRBJ2-3	ASSLVGGASSPSDTQY
TRBV4-1	TRBJ2-1	ASSMGQGSLNEQF
TRBV24-1	TRBJ2-5	ATGSAIGRTQETQY
TRBV7-2	TRBJ2-3	ASSSPIRDTQY
TRBV30	TRBJ1-2	ATSGTSYGYT
TRBV11-1	TRBJ2-7	ASSLEGASEQY
TRBV6-1	TRBJ2-5	ASSEQWSQETQY
TRBV14	TRBJ2-1	ASSPYAGAAYNEQF
TRBV24-1	TRBJ2-5	ATSGIQGTQETQY
TRBV30	TRBJ2-7	AWSVFRRTSGKPYEQY
TRBV12-3/TRBV12-4	TRBJ1-1	ASSRDFGAGTTEAF
TRBV6-6	TRBJ1-2	ASSYSADISTRRQSYT
TRBV20-1	TRBJ2-7	SARVGKREWYEQY
TRBV20-1	TRBJ2-1	SASGETAYNEQF
TRBV7-2	TRBJ2-3	ASSPELAGGTNTQY
TRBV25-1	TRBJ1-1	ASSVATTTEAF
TRBV12-3/TRBV12-4	TRBJ2-3	ASSLVLAGATQY
TRBV7-8	TRBJ2-7	ASISGQGANEQY
TRBV9	TRBJ2-2	ASSVADTGELF
TRBV12-3/TRBV12-4	TRBJ2-1	ASSETPGTLPYNEQF
TRBV7-9	TRBJ2-5	ASDPRAGVSQETQY
TRBV30	TRBJ1-1	AWSTAFNTEAF
TRBV9	TRBJ2-3	ASSPPGQGATDTQY
TRBV12-3/TRBV12-4	TRBJ1-1	ASSLVSNGNTEAF
TRBV7-9	TRBJ2-5	ASSFVVGTQY
TRBV5-6	TRBJ2-1	ASSSMYIDNEQF
TRBV29-1	TRBJ2-5	SVDGTVPREWT
TRBV5-1	TRBJ1-2	ASRLEGNFGYT
TRBV7-9	TRBJ2-5	ASSLQHLQAPTVDSQETQY
TRBV24-1	TRBJ2-1	ATSDSWGQSYNEQF
TRBV5-1	TRBJ2-5	ASSLTSGMKETQY
TRBV11-1	TRBJ2-7	ASSSGQGSYYEQY
TRBV5-6	TRBJ2-7	ASSLDGAYEQY
TRBV7-9	TRBJ1-1	ASSSPYTEAF
TRBV5-1	TRBJ2-5	ASSLTGGQETQY
TRBV4-3	TRBJ2-2	ASSQDRDTGELF
TRBV7-9	TRBJ1-5	ASSSPGVQPQH
TRBV4-2	TRBJ1-5	ASSLGLGIRQPQH
TRBV7-4	TRBJ2-1	ASSSTGTIGFYNEQF
TRBV7-6	TRBJ2-7	ASSLGVRDSYEQY
TRBV6-5	TRBJ1-5	ASTRDRAGNQPQH
TRBV6-5	TRBJ1-5	ASKEGDQPQH
TRBV25-1	TRBJ1-1	ASSKTGVLTEAF
TRBV24-1	TRBJ2-5	ATSDPGLPQETQY
TRBV20-1	TRBJ2-7	SARDLGQGGYEQY
TRBV12-3/TRBV12-4	TRBJ1-1	ASSPGSPETAF
TRBV20-1	TRBJ2-7	SAGQGNNEQY